This TCR beta chain was sequenced for a study of blood T cells in healthy people across ages. Findings and limits, study-wide: Researchers report that TCR beta diversity correlated strongly with naive T cell percentage.

Every sample gave at least 6 micrograms of total RNA when it was extracted. Primers used in a second PCR of about 6 to 11 cycles were a sample-barcoded 5' primer and a J-beta primer mix. TCRdb re-called the 5' RACE reads with MiXCR, one entry per CDR3 protein. The data show around 940,000 distinct CDR3 sequences, roughly 50% seen once. Regarding this clonotype: What it recognizes is unknown.

The receptor was derived from a woman aged 60 to 75 in good health. The sequenced sample was blood.

CDR3 sequence reads: CASSQVPRAVSYEQYF. CDR3 in DNA: TGCGCCAGCAGCCAAGTTCCCAGGGCGGTCTCCTACGAGCAGTACTTC. The chain couples TRBV4-1 to TRBJ2-7; tentative D call: TRBD1 (5 bases). The CDR3 loop spans 16 amino acids. V lost 1 base, J lost 0 bases, and 13 bases lay in between. The germline gives CDR1 MGHRA, CDR2 YSYEKL.